This T cell receptor beta chain is drawn from a study of identifying expanded T cells in peripheral blood. Points from the study as a whole: Approximately 1.1 clones differed between technical replicates, versus around 15 and 19 over time.

This clone was recorded once. Its antigen is unidentified. Method: immunoSEQ multiplex PCR; TCRdb's copy keeps in-frame clones and lacks some. The sample records tens of thousands of clones, 70% to 90% being singletons. V lost 4 bases to trimming and J lost 12 bases, with 15 bases between them. The germline V gene has CDR1 SQVTM and CDR2 ANQGSEA. The CDR3 loop spans 11 amino acids. The V and J genes are TRBV29-1 and TRBJ1-1; possibly TRBD1 for D (5 bases). Sequencing input: blood. This receptor was obtained from a person aged 18-70 years in good health. CDR3 coding DNA: TGCAGCGTTGTAGACCGGACAAGATCTTTCTTT. The encoded protein is CSVVDRTRSFF.